This T cell receptor (beta chain) originates from a study of T cell responses to AZD1222 COVID-19 vaccine. Only in-frame clones appear in the TCRdb table, and some are missing; sequencing was by immunoSEQ multiplex PCR. The sample lists 100,000 or so clones, approximately 89% seen once, with about a tenth in the top ten. The study, taken as a whole, reports: Vaccine-related CD4 TCRs covered spike, predominating at 160-218 and 743-854. With two AZD1222 doses given, Spike-specific TCR breadth and depth both rose. Without day 14 samples, only post-peak T cell repertoires were studied. White British ancestry dominated among donors, who included more females, and clonal diversity was possibly underestimated.

As concerns this clone: Its specificity is unknown.

This CDR3 is 13 amino acids long. Trimming cost V 8 bases and J 1 base, with 8 bases left between them. Looked up from germline, CDR1 is MNHEY and CDR2 is SVGAGI. The chain carries TRBV6-5 and TRBJ1-4, with D hard to call. Sample: peripheral blood, taken 28 days after the second AZD1222 dose. The receptor's source is an adult who received the AZD1222 COVID-19 vaccine. The CDR3 nucleotides are TGTGCCAGCGCCCGGGTAACTAATGAAAAACTGTTTTTT. Translation: CASARVTNEKLFF.